These T cell receptor beta chains were read from a single sample in a study of cytomegalovirus exposure and HLA in healthy donors. Sequencing used immunoSEQ multiplex PCR; TCRdb keeps in-frame clones, though not all of them. The table shows approximately 140,000 clones, with 81% occurring only once. Source material: PBMCs. These receptors were taken from a woman aged 40 to 55 in good health and CMV-seropositive. Both conserved end residues are part of each CDR3. Each record gives: J gene, V gene, clone size, D gene, CDR3 DNA, CDR3 protein. The D gene is left open where the match is weak. Rows give clone size only sometimes, using once, few, many, or a class for an expanded clone.

j_gene: TRBJ2-1
v_gene: TRBV2
abundance: -
d_gene: -
CDR3nt: TGTGCCAGCAGGGGGCCTACCTACAATGAGCAGTTCTTC
CDR3aa: CASRGPTYNEQFF

j_gene: TRBJ2-1
v_gene: TRBV4-1
abundance: -
d_gene: -
CDR3nt: TGCGCCAGCAGCCAAGATGAACTAGCACGAAATGAGCAGTTCTTC
CDR3aa: CASSQDELARNEQFF

j_gene: TRBJ2-3
v_gene: TRBV5-4
abundance: -
d_gene: TRBD1
CDR3nt: TGTGCCAGCAGCTTGGGGCAGGGGGCAGATACGCAGTATTTT
CDR3aa: CASSLGQGADTQYF

j_gene: TRBJ2-7
v_gene: TRBV4-2
abundance: -
d_gene: -
CDR3nt: TGTGCCAGCAGCCAAGGGGCCAACGAGCAGTACTTC
CDR3aa: CASSQGANEQYF

j_gene: TRBJ2-1
v_gene: TRBV5-1
abundance: -
d_gene: TRBD2
CDR3nt: TGCGCCAGCAGCTTGGAATGGGGGGGGTCGGGTGAGCAGTTCTTC
CDR3aa: CASSLEWGGSGEQFF

j_gene: TRBJ2-1
v_gene: TRBV4-1
abundance: -
d_gene: -
CDR3nt: TGCGCCAGCAGCCAAGTTCAGGGGGAGCAGTTCTTC
CDR3aa: CASSQVQGEQFF

j_gene: TRBJ2-7
v_gene: TRBV6-5
abundance: -
d_gene: -
CDR3nt: TGTGCCAGCAGTGAAAGCAACGAGCAGTACTTC
CDR3aa: CASSESNEQYF

j_gene: TRBJ2-1
v_gene: TRBV7-9
abundance: once
d_gene: -
CDR3nt: TGTGCCAGCAGCTTAGTTGGGCGAGAGCAGTTCTTC
CDR3aa: CASSLVGREQFF

j_gene: TRBJ2-5
v_gene: TRBV6-5
abundance: -
d_gene: TRBD1
CDR3nt: TGTGCCAGCAGTAATGACAGGGTTGGGACCCAGTACTTC
CDR3aa: CASSNDRVGTQYF

j_gene: TRBJ2-5
v_gene: TRBV10-3
abundance: -
d_gene: -
CDR3nt: TGTGCCATCAGCGAGGAAGCCGGGTGGGAGACCCAGTACTTC
CDR3aa: CAISEEAGWETQYF

j_gene: TRBJ2-1
v_gene: TRBV13
abundance: -
d_gene: TRBD2
CDR3nt: TGTGCCAGCAGCTTACGGACTAGCGGGAGGTTGGGGGAGCAGTTCTTC
CDR3aa: CASSLRTSGRLGEQFF

j_gene: TRBJ1-1
v_gene: TRBV19
abundance: -
d_gene: -
CDR3nt: TGTGCCAGTAGTATTAGACACCTGAACACTGAAGCTTTCTTT
CDR3aa: CASSIRHLNTEAFF

j_gene: TRBJ1-1
v_gene: TRBV18
abundance: -
d_gene: -
CDR3nt: TGTGCCAGCTCACAAGACAGATATGAAGCTTTCTTT
CDR3aa: CASSQDRYEAFF

j_gene: TRBJ2-1
v_gene: TRBV7-9
abundance: -
d_gene: TRBD1
CDR3nt: TGTGCCAGCAGCTTAGCCAGGGGGCTCGGTGAGCAGTTCTTC
CDR3aa: CASSLARGLGEQFF

j_gene: TRBJ1-2
v_gene: TRBV29-1
abundance: -
d_gene: -
CDR3nt: TGCAGCGTTGAGCCGGGGACTAACTATGGCTACACCTTC
CDR3aa: CSVEPGTNYGYTF

j_gene: TRBJ2-7
v_gene: TRBV11-2
abundance: few
d_gene: -
CDR3nt: TGTGCCAGCAGCAGGGACAACTACCACTCCTACGAGCAGTACTTC
CDR3aa: CASSRDNYHSYEQYF

j_gene: TRBJ1-5
v_gene: TRBV6-5
abundance: few
d_gene: -
CDR3nt: TGTGCCAGCAGTTCCCGGACAGCCAGCTTAAATCAGCCCCAGCATTTT
CDR3aa: CASSSRTASLNQPQHF

j_gene: TRBJ2-5
v_gene: TRBV5-1
abundance: -
d_gene: -
CDR3nt: TGCGCCAGCAGCTTGACGCCGTTCCTAGCAGAGACCCAGTACTTC
CDR3aa: CASSLTPFLAETQYF

j_gene: TRBJ1-5
v_gene: TRBV6-5
abundance: -
d_gene: TRBD1
CDR3nt: TGTGCCAGCAGTGAACAGGGGGGGAATCAGCCCCAGCATTTT
CDR3aa: CASSEQGGNQPQHF

j_gene: TRBJ2-7
v_gene: TRBV6-1
abundance: -
d_gene: TRBD1
CDR3nt: TGTGCCAGCAGTGAATCCGGGACAGGGTCCTACGAGCAGTACTTC
CDR3aa: CASSESGTGSYEQYF

j_gene: TRBJ2-7
v_gene: TRBV14
abundance: -
d_gene: TRBD2
CDR3nt: TGTGCCAGCAGCCAAGCCAGGACTAGCGGTTGGTCCGAGCAGTACTTC
CDR3aa: CASSQARTSGWSEQYF

j_gene: TRBJ1-5
v_gene: TRBV4-1
abundance: few
d_gene: TRBD1
CDR3nt: TGCGCCAGCAGCCAACGACAGGGCGATAGCAATCAGCCCCAGCATTTT
CDR3aa: CASSQRQGDSNQPQHF

j_gene: TRBJ2-1
v_gene: TRBV2
abundance: -
d_gene: TRBD1
CDR3nt: TGTGCCAGTCCGAAACAGGGGGCGCAAAATGAGCAGTTCTTC
CDR3aa: CASPKQGAQNEQFF

j_gene: TRBJ2-5
v_gene: TRBV29-1
abundance: -
d_gene: TRBD1
CDR3nt: TGCAGCGTCGTAACCGGGACAGAGCCAGAGACCCAGTACTTC
CDR3aa: CSVVTGTEPETQYF

j_gene: TRBJ2-3
v_gene: TRBV7-9
abundance: -
d_gene: -
CDR3nt: TGTGCCAGCAGCTTAGCAACAGGGCCAGATACGCAGTATTTT
CDR3aa: CASSLATGPDTQYF

j_gene: TRBJ2-2
v_gene: TRBV7-3
abundance: few
d_gene: TRBD1
CDR3nt: TGTGCCAGCAGCCGGGACAGACCCACCGGGGAGCTGTTTTTT
CDR3aa: CASSRDRPTGELFF

j_gene: TRBJ2-7
v_gene: TRBV27
abundance: -
d_gene: -
CDR3nt: TGTGCCAGCAGTTTGCGGCGGGTCCCCTCCTACGAGCAGTACTTC
CDR3aa: CASSLRRVPSYEQYF

j_gene: TRBJ1-1
v_gene: TRBV5-6
abundance: -
d_gene: TRBD1
CDR3nt: TGTGCCAGCAGCCTCCCTGGGACAGCCCGAATAGGCACTGAAGCTTTCTTT
CDR3aa: CASSLPGTARIGTEAFF

j_gene: TRBJ2-7
v_gene: TRBV11-2
abundance: -
d_gene: -
CDR3nt: TGTGCCAGCAGGGAGGACAGTAATTCCTACGAGCAGTACTTC
CDR3aa: CASREDSNSYEQYF

j_gene: TRBJ1-1
v_gene: TRBV21-1
abundance: -
d_gene: -
CDR3nt: TGTGCCAGCACCCTACGGGGAGCTTTCTTT
CDR3aa: CASTLRGAFF

j_gene: TRBJ1-4
v_gene: TRBV28
abundance: few
d_gene: TRBD1
CDR3nt: TGTGCCAGCAGCCCCGGGACAGGGAATGAAAAACTGTTTTTT
CDR3aa: CASSPGTGNEKLFF

j_gene: TRBJ2-3
v_gene: TRBV5-1
abundance: once
d_gene: TRBD2
CDR3nt: TGCGCCAGCAGCTGGGGGGGGAACACAGATACGCAGTATTTT
CDR3aa: CASSWGGNTDTQYF

j_gene: TRBJ1-3
v_gene: TRBV30
abundance: -
d_gene: -
CDR3nt: TGTGCCTGGGGGGACTTTCGCTCTGGAAACACCATATATTTT
CDR3aa: CAWGDFRSGNTIYF

j_gene: TRBJ2-5
v_gene: TRBV27
abundance: -
d_gene: -
CDR3nt: TGTGCCAGCAGTTTGCCACAGGGCGAGGGTGGAGAGACCCAGTACTTC
CDR3aa: CASSLPQGEGGETQYF

j_gene: TRBJ2-1
v_gene: TRBV28
abundance: -
d_gene: -
CDR3nt: TGTGCCAGCAGCCCAGACAGGAGCACCTACAATGAGCAGTTCTTC
CDR3aa: CASSPDRSTYNEQFF

j_gene: TRBJ2-1
v_gene: TRBV11-2
abundance: -
d_gene: -
CDR3nt: TGTGCCAGCAGCCCCGCCGGCAGGGGGGACAATGAGCAGTTCTTC
CDR3aa: CASSPAGRGDNEQFF

j_gene: TRBJ2-7
v_gene: TRBV9
abundance: -
d_gene: -
CDR3nt: TGTGCCAGCAGCGCCCAGGACGAGCAGTACTTC
CDR3aa: CASSAQDEQYF

j_gene: TRBJ2-3
v_gene: TRBV9
abundance: -
d_gene: TRBD1
CDR3nt: TGTGCCAGCACTGACAGGGGGACGGGAGATACGCAGTATTTT
CDR3aa: CASTDRGTGDTQYF

j_gene: TRBJ1-2
v_gene: TRBV29-1
abundance: -
d_gene: -
CDR3nt: TGCAGCGTTGACAGGGACTATGGCTACACCTTC
CDR3aa: CSVDRDYGYTF

j_gene: TRBJ2-7
v_gene: TRBV6-1
abundance: -
d_gene: TRBD1
CDR3nt: TGTGCCAGCAGTCGACAGGGGGCGGCCGAGCAGTACTTC
CDR3aa: CASSRQGAAEQYF

j_gene: TRBJ1-5
v_gene: TRBV27
abundance: -
d_gene: TRBD1
CDR3nt: TGTGCCAGCAGTTTATGGGGACAGGGTTCAGGTCAGCCCCAGCATTTT
CDR3aa: CASSLWGQGSGQPQHF

j_gene: TRBJ2-7
v_gene: TRBV5-6
abundance: few
d_gene: -
CDR3nt: TGTGCCAGCAGCTCCCAGGGGTACTCCTACGAGCAGTACTTC
CDR3aa: CASSSQGYSYEQYF

j_gene: TRBJ2-3
v_gene: TRBV28
abundance: -
d_gene: -
CDR3nt: TGTGCCACCAATAGCGGATTAGATACGCAGTATTTT
CDR3aa: CATNSGLDTQYF

j_gene: TRBJ2-4
v_gene: TRBV18
abundance: -
d_gene: -
CDR3nt: TGTGCCAGCTCCTCTCAGTTTCGTATGTATATTCAGTACTTC
CDR3aa: CASSSQFRMYIQYF

j_gene: TRBJ1-1
v_gene: TRBV27
abundance: -
d_gene: TRBD1
CDR3nt: TGTGCCAGCAGTTCCCCAGGGGGCGACCCTGAAGCTTTCTTT
CDR3aa: CASSSPGGDPEAFF

j_gene: TRBJ1-4
v_gene: TRBV18
abundance: -
d_gene: -
CDR3nt: TGTGCCAGCTCACCCGAGGGTTTAGCTAATGAAAAACTGTTTTTT
CDR3aa: CASSPEGLANEKLFF

j_gene: TRBJ1-1
v_gene: TRBV13
abundance: few
d_gene: -
CDR3nt: TGTGCCAGCAGCTTACAGAACACTGAAGCTTTCTTT
CDR3aa: CASSLQNTEAFF

j_gene: TRBJ2-1
v_gene: TRBV28
abundance: -
d_gene: -
CDR3nt: TGTGCCAGCAGCACACCCCGGGAGAGGAGGAACAATGAGCAGTTCTTC
CDR3aa: CASSTPRERRNNEQFF

j_gene: TRBJ2-7
v_gene: TRBV10-2
abundance: few
d_gene: TRBD2
CDR3nt: TGCGCCATCAGCCACGGGGGGGAGCAGTACTTC
CDR3aa: CAISHGGEQYF

j_gene: TRBJ1-1
v_gene: TRBV30
abundance: -
d_gene: TRBD1
CDR3nt: TGTGCCTGGAGTACCCACAGGGGGCGGTGGACTGAAGCTTTCTTT
CDR3aa: CAWSTHRGRWTEAFF

j_gene: TRBJ1-1
v_gene: TRBV9
abundance: -
d_gene: -
CDR3nt: TGTGCCAGCAGCAGACGACAAGCCAACGCTGAAGCTTTCTTT
CDR3aa: CASSRRQANAEAFF

j_gene: TRBJ2-7
v_gene: TRBV7-2
abundance: -
d_gene: -
CDR3nt: TGTGCCAGCAGCTTACGGGGGGCGGGGTACGAGCAGTACTTC
CDR3aa: CASSLRGAGYEQYF

j_gene: TRBJ2-5
v_gene: TRBV15
abundance: -
d_gene: -
CDR3nt: TGTGCCACCAGCAGAGAGGACACGGAGACCCAGTACTTC
CDR3aa: CATSREDTETQYF

j_gene: TRBJ2-1
v_gene: TRBV7-6
abundance: -
d_gene: TRBD2
CDR3nt: TGTGCCAGCAGCTCCCTAGCGGGAGGAAATCAGTTCTTC
CDR3aa: CASSSLAGGNQFF

j_gene: TRBJ2-7
v_gene: TRBV7-9
abundance: -
d_gene: -
CDR3nt: TGTGCCAGCAGCTTAGCGCTGGCTAGCGCCTCTAGTTACGAGCAGTACTTC
CDR3aa: CASSLALASASSYEQYF